Listed here are 27 T cell receptor beta chains from one sample, sequenced in a study of cytomegalovirus exposure and HLA in healthy donors. Amplification used 60 Vbeta primers and 13 Jbeta primers. TCRdb keeps only in-frame clones here, not all; method: immunoSEQ multiplex PCR. The sample contains roughly 130,000 clones, roughly 88% of which appear only once. Sequencing was done on a sample of PBMCs. The receptors here all came from a woman younger than 30 in good health and CMV-seropositive.

J is TRBJ2-1 and V is TRBV5-1; the match to TRBD2 covers 10 bases. The V gene end was trimmed by 5 bases and the J gene end by 5 bases; junction bases not matched to a gene: 10. CDR3 length: 16 residues. In germline, CDR1 is SGHRS, CDR2 YFSETQ. In DNA, the CDR3 is TGCGCCAGCAGTTCCGTGAGGACTAGCGGTAACAATGAGCAGTTCTTC. It translates to CASSSVRTSGNNEQFF.

This clone has more than one count but fewer than ten. V is TRBV6-1 and J is TRBJ2-7; D is perhaps TRBD2 (6 bases). The V end was cut by 0 bases, the J end by 6 bases, with 6 bases between. The CDR3 sequence is 12 residues long. Germline values: CDR1 MNHNS, CDR2 SASEGT. CDR3 sequence (DNA): TGTGCCAGCAGTGAAGCGCGGGGCGAGCAGTACTTC. Protein: CASSEARGEQYF.

This clone has only a few counts. The rearrangement links TRBV7-9 to TRBJ1-5; TRBD1 might be the D (5 bases). CDR1 SEHNR and CDR2 FQNEAQ come from the germline V gene (reference sequence). CDR3 length: 12 amino acids. V was pared by 5 bases and J by 6 bases, with 8 bases between. Here the CDR3 DNA reads TGTGCCAGCAGCGACGGGGGTCAGCCCCAGCATTTT. Its translation is CASSDGGQPQHF.

The V call is TRBV28, the J call TRBJ1-5; D not certain. V gave up 6 bases and J gave up 5 bases, with 11 bases separating them. The germline gives CDR1 MDHEN, CDR2 SYDVKM. CDR3 size: 13 residues. The CDR3 loop is CASRPDTYQPQHF. The DNA for the CDR3 is TGTGCCAGCAGACCAGATACATATCAGCCCCAGCATTTT. Full variable domain (missing parts from reference TRBV28 and TRBJ1-5): DVKVTQSSRYLVKRTGEKVFLECVQDMDHENMFWYRQDPGLGLRLIYFSYDVKMKEKGDIPEGYSVSREKKERFSLILESASTNQTSMYLCASRPDTYQPQHFGDGTRLSIL.

This chain joins TRBV2 and TRBJ2-1; D gene unclear. Trimming took 10 bases from V and 4 from J, leaving 17 bases between them. This CDR3 region has 14 residues. The germline CDR1 and CDR2 sequences are SNHLY and FYNNEI. CDR3 nucleotides: TGTGCCACCCAATCCCTAGTAATATACAATGAGCAGTTCTTC. This codes for CATQSLVIYNEQFF. The full variable domain, completed using reference TRBV2 and TRBJ2-1, is EPEVTQTPSHQVTQMGQEVILRCVPISNHLYFYWYRQILGQKVEFLVSFYNNEISEKSEIFDDQFSVERPDGSNFTLKIRSTKLEDSAMYFCATQSLVIYNEQFFGPGTRLTVL.

The rearrangement links TRBV19 to TRBJ2-3; tentatively, D is TRBD1 (5 bases). The V gene's germline CDR1 is LNHDA and CDR2 SQIVND (reference sequence). The CDR3 covers 17 residues. V was shortened by 7 bases and J by 5 bases, with 25 bases between the two germline ends. The CDR3 DNA is TGTGCCAGTACCTCCAGGGCAGGATTAAGTTCGTTAGATACGCAGTATTTT. This codes for CASTSRAGLSSLDTQYF.

The chain recombines TRBV5-6 with TRBJ2-1; a possible D gene is TRBD1 (6 bases). CDR1 is SGHDT, CDR2 YYEEEE, per germline. The CDR3 loop spans 13 amino acids. Trimming cost V 2 bases and J 6 bases, with 9 bases left between them. The chain's CDR3 is CASSFGQSNEQFF. As DNA, the CDR3 is TGTGCCAGCAGCTTCGGACAGAGCAATGAGCAGTTCTTC.

The rearrangement links TRBV7-3 to TRBJ2-5; D uncertain. The V and J ends lost 9 bases and 0 bases respectively, with 5 bases between them. The CDR3 length is 11 residues. Germline V gives CDR1 SGHTA, CDR2 FQGTGA. The CDR3 sequence is CASVYQETQYF. For the CDR3, the DNA is TGTGCCAGTGTCTACCAAGAGACCCAGTACTTC.

The rearrangement uses TRBV5-8 and TRBJ1-1; D is uncertain. CDR3 size: 15 residues. The V gene's germline CDR1 is SGHTS and CDR2 YDEGEE. The V end was cut by 1 base, the J end by 0 bases, with 10 bases between. The CDR3: CASSLRGSMNTEAFF. The CDR3 DNA follows: TGTGCCAGCAGCTTGCGGGGTTCGATGAACACTGAAGCTTTCTTT.

The chain combines TRBV7-9 with TRBJ1-6; TRBD1 might be the D (6 bases). The germline V and J ends were trimmed by 5 bases and 0 bases, with 14 bases remaining between them. Germline CDR1 reads SEHNR; CDR2 reads FQNEAQ (reference sequence). This CDR3 is built from 17 residues. CDR3 amino acids: CASSKTGRGSYNSPLHF. Written as DNA, the CDR3 is TGTGCCAGCAGCAAAACAGGGAGGGGCTCCTATAATTCACCCCTCCACTTT.

The V gene is TRBV7-9, the J gene TRBJ2-2; D is unclear. This CDR3 is 14 amino acids long. Trimming stripped 3 bases from V and 6 bases from J, with 11 bases between. Germline CDR1 reads SEHNR; CDR2 reads FQNEAQ (reference sequence). The CDR3 DNA sequence: TGTGCCAGCAGCTTCTCCGAGAAACCCGGGGAGCTGTTTTTT. It specifies CASSFSEKPGELFF.

Of note for this clone: Additional DNA sequences in this sample encode the identical CDR3. This chain uses TRBV27 with TRBJ2-7; tentative D call: TRBD2 (5 bases). CDR1 MNHEY and CDR2 SMNVEV come from the germline V gene (reference sequence). V was cut by 2 bases and J by 5 bases, with 7 bases left in between. The CDR3 sequence is 12 residues long. CDR3 protein: CASSLTGNEQYF. CDR3 coding DNA: TGTGCCAGCAGTTTAACGGGAAACGAGCAGTACTTC.

CDR3 bases: TGTGCCAGCAGAGACAGGGATGAGGGTTACACAGATACGCAGTATTTT. Translating it yields CASRDRDEGYTDTQYF. The chain is built from TRBV5-8 and TRBJ2-3, with 7 positions matching TRBD1. J was trimmed by 2 bases and V by 5 bases; bases with no gene match: 11. Germline CDR1 is SGHTS and CDR2 is YDEGEE. The CDR3 consists of 16 residues.

About this clone: Its ends do not fully match the called genes, so a read error is possible. The rearrangement joins TRBV2 to TRBJ2-7; the match to TRBD2 covers 7 bases. The CDR3 runs to 12 residues. Per germline, CDR1 SNHLY and CDR2 FYNNEI. The CDR3 here is CASSEALAAGTF. In DNA, the CDR3 is TGTGCCAGCAGTGAAGCGCTTGCAGCGGGGACCTTC.

The J gene is TRBJ2-7, the V gene TRBV5-6; 7 nucleotides line up with TRBD2. CDR1 and CDR2 (germline): SGHDT, YYEEEE. The CDR3 runs 14 residues. The J segment lost 2 bases and the V segment lost 4 bases, leaving 6 bases of the junction unmatched. The CDR3 spells CASSGLVGAYEQYF. The CDR3 DNA is TGTGCCAGCAGCGGACTAGTCGGCGCCTACGAGCAGTACTTC.

Comment on this clone: A junction boundary mismatches the germline segment, possibly from a read error. V is TRBV12-5 and J is TRBJ2-1; D not resolved. The CDR3 consists of 13 residues. CDR1 is LGHNT, CDR2 FRNRAP, per germline. The CDR3 region is CASGFTVGYERFF. CDR3 coding DNA: TGTGCTAGTGGTTTTACCGTTGGGTATGAGCGGTTCTTC.

J is TRBJ2-6 and V is TRBV7-3; maybe TRBD1 (5 bases). The CDR3 covers 18 residues. Trimming pared 0 bases from V and 0 bases from J, leaving 12 bases between. CDR1 and CDR2 (germline): SGHTA, FQGTGA. CDR3 sequence reads: CASSLTGQALSGANVLTF. The CDR3 DNA reads as TGTGCCAGCAGCTTAACGGGGCAGGCCCTCTCTGGGGCCAACGTCCTGACTTTC.

Only one count was recorded for this clone. The chain couples TRBV5-5 to TRBJ2-3; 8 bases line up with TRBD1. The CDR3 consists of 15 residues. Germline lookup yields CDR1 SGHKS and CDR2 YYEKEE (reference sequence). Trimming at V came to 3 bases and at J to 5 bases, leaving 8 bases not matched to a gene. In DNA form, the CDR3 reads TGTGCCAGCAGCTACCGGACAGGGAGTGTAGATACGCAGTATTTT. Its translation is CASSYRTGSVDTQYF.

The CDR3, as DNA: TGTGCCAGCAGCCGAGGGGGAGGACTAGCGGGGGGCCGGGGAAACATTCAGTACTTC. Protein: CASSRGGGLAGGRGNIQYF. The chain has TRBV7-9 and TRBJ2-4, with 14 bases matching TRBD2. The CDR3 consists of 19 residues. Germline CDR1 and CDR2: SEHNR and FQNEAQ (reference sequence). V was clipped by 5 bases and J by 6 bases; unmatched bases: 15.

The chain uses TRBV25-1 and TRBJ2-1; 9 nucleotides agree with TRBD2. Germline loops: CDR1 MGHDK, CDR2 SYGVNS. Germline trimming cut 4 bases from V and 6 bases from J; bases unmatched to any gene: 10. This CDR3 contains 16 residues. Here the CDR3 reads CASSGDAGGRINEQFF. The CDR3 DNA sequence: TGTGCCAGCAGTGGGGACGCGGGGGGGAGGATCAATGAGCAGTTCTTC. Complete variable domain (other parts from reference TRBV25-1 and TRBJ2-1): EADIYQTPRYLVIGTGKKITLECSQTMGHDKMYWYQQDPGMELHLIHYSYGVNSTEKGDLSSESTVSRIRTEHFPLTLESARPSHTSQYLCASSGDAGGRINEQFFGPGTRLTVL.

V and J are TRBV19 and TRBJ2-7; 9 bases are shared with TRBD1. After removal of 3 bases from V and 1 base from J, the junction contained 7 bases not matched to a gene. The CDR3 sequence is 16 residues long. Germline V gene sequence: CDR1 LNHDA, CDR2 SQIVND (reference sequence). The CDR3 DNA sequence: TGTGCCAGTAGTATGGAAAGACAGGGGGATTCCTACGAGCAGTACTTC. This encodes CASSMERQGDSYEQYF.

The rearrangement joins TRBV10-1 to TRBJ1-1; D uncertain. Germline V gives CDR1 WNHNN, CDR2 SYGVQD (reference sequence). The CDR3 consists of 14 residues. V was cut by 6 bases and J by 0 bases, with 11 bases left in between. The CDR3 nucleotides are TGCGCCAGCAGCGAAGCCGTAATGAACACTGAAGCTTTCTTT. Amino acids: CASSEAVMNTEAFF.

The V gene is TRBV5-1, the J gene TRBJ1-6, with TRBD1 identical over 7 bases. Germline loops: CDR1 SGHRS, CDR2 YFSETQ. With 1 base clipped from V and 13 bases from J, the junction kept 11 bases outside the gene matches. This CDR3 contains 15 residues. The DNA of the CDR3 is TGCGCCAGCAGCTTGTCCCCAGGGGGAAGTACTCCCCTCCACTTT. Translation: CASSLSPGGSTPLHF.

This CDR3 is CASSESAGPPHNEQFF. CDR3 DNA sequence: TGTGCCAGCAGTGAATCCGCGGGGCCCCCCCACAATGAGCAGTTCTTC. The V and J genes are TRBV6-1 and TRBJ2-1, with D perhaps matching TRBD2 (6 bases). The V end was cut by 2 bases, the J end by 5 bases, with 16 bases between. Per the germline V gene, CDR1 is MNHNS and CDR2 is SASEGT. The CDR3 runs to 16 residues.

The chain uses TRBV7-9 and TRBJ2-5; the match to TRBD2 covers 13 bases. The CDR3 has 16 amino acids. Germline values: CDR1 SEHNR, CDR2 FQNEAQ (reference sequence). With 2 bases clipped from V and 3 bases from J, the junction kept 3 bases outside the gene matches. The CDR3 spells CASSLKLAGGKETQYF. The CDR3 DNA is TGTGCCAGCAGCTTAAAACTAGCGGGGGGGAAAGAGACCCAGTACTTC.

This clone was observed a handful of times. J is TRBJ2-3 and V is TRBV9; 8 bases are shared with TRBD2. This CDR3 comprises 15 residues. V dropped 0 bases and J dropped 1; count of bases not matched to a gene: 1. Germline values: CDR1 SGDLS, CDR2 YYNGEE. DNA for the CDR3: TGTGCCAGCAGCGTAGCGGGGGGGGGCACAGATACGCAGTATTTT. Amino acid sequence: CASSVAGGGTDTQYF.

The V call is TRBV5-1, the J call TRBJ2-5, with 7 bases that match TRBD2. Germline V gives CDR1 SGHRS, CDR2 YFSETQ. The CDR3 is 14 amino acids. J was trimmed by 3 bases and V by 1 base; bases with no gene match: 3. Here the CDR3 reads CASSLWGGEETQYF. CDR3 nucleotide sequence: TGCGCCAGCAGCTTGTGGGGGGGGGAAGAGACCCAGTACTTC.